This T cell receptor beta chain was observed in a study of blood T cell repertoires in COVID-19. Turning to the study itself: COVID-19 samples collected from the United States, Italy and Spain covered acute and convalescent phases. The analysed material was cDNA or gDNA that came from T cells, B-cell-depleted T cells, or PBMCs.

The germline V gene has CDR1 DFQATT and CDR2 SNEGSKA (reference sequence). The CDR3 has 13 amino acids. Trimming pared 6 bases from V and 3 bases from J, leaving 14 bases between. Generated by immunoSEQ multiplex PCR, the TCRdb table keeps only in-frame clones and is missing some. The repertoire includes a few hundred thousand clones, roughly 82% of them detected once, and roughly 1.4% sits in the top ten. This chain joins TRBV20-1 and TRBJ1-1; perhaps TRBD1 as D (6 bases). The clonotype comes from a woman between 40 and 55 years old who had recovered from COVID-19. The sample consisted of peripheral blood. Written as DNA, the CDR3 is TGCAGTGCGAGTCCCACAGGGTACACTGAAGCTTTCTTT. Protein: CSASPTGYTEAFF.